This is a list of T cell receptor beta chains from one sample in a study of shared clonotypes between healthy human individuals. TCRdb's copy holds only in-frame clones and misses some; the assay was immunoSEQ multiplex PCR. The data show hundreds of thousands of clones, 85% to 95% seen once. Sequences were obtained from naive CD8+ T cells sorted from blood. The receptors were gathered from a woman aged 25 to 39 in good health. Each CDR3 is given with its conserved first and last residue. Fields, in order: J gene, clone size, D gene, V gene, CDR3 DNA, CDR3 protein. The D gene is left open where the match is weak. Clone size appears in some rows only: once, few, many, or a class for an expanded clone.

>TRBJ2-5|NA|NA|TRBV29-1
TGCAGCGTTGGATTCGGGCAGGGTCAGACCCAGTACTTC
CSVGFGQGQTQYF
>TRBJ2-2|NA|NA|TRBV19
TGTGCCAGTAGTATCGGTGCCCGGGAGCTGTTTTTT
CASSIGARELFF
>TRBJ2-5|NA|TRBD1|TRBV19
TGTGCCAGTAGTAGAGGACAGGGGGCTCTGGAGACCCAGTACTTC
CASSRGQGALETQYF
>TRBJ1-1|once|NA|TRBV27
TGTGCCAGCAGCCAGCAGGGGATAAACACTGAAGCTTTCTTT
CASSQQGINTEAFF
>TRBJ2-7|once|NA|TRBV7-9
TGTGCCAGCAGCTCTAAGAGGGGACCTTACGAGCAGTACTTC
CASSSKRGPYEQYF
>TRBJ1-5|NA|NA|TRBV5-1
TGCGCCAGCAGCTTGGGCGGGGGTAGCAATCAGCCCCAGCATTTT
CASSLGGGSNQPQHF
>TRBJ2-1|NA|TRBD1|TRBV10-3
TGTGCCATCAGTGAGTCGCATGGACCGCGACAGGGACCCAATGAGCAGTTCTTC
CAISESHGPRQGPNEQFF
>TRBJ2-7|NA|TRBD1|TRBV9
TGTGCCAGCAGCGCCTCCTGGGAGACAGGGGACGAGCAGTACTTC
CASSASWETGDEQYF
>TRBJ2-7|NA|NA|TRBV6-1
TGTGCCAGCAGTGAACGGGGCCCCTACGAGCAGTACTTC
CASSERGPYEQYF
>TRBJ2-5|NA|TRBD2|TRBV2
TGTGCCAGCAGTGAAATGGGGCTAGCGGTTACCGGGGGGGAGACCCAGTACTTC
CASSEMGLAVTGGETQYF
>TRBJ1-5|NA|NA|TRBV7-8
TGTGCCAGCAGCTTAGAGGTCGGGGCTAGCAATCAGCCCCAGCATTTT
CASSLEVGASNQPQHF
>TRBJ1-1|NA|TRBD1|TRBV27
TGTGCCAGCAGTCAGAAATTCGGACAGGGGTTGGACACTGAAGCTTTCTTT
CASSQKFGQGLDTEAFF
>TRBJ2-7|NA|NA|TRBV5-5
TGTGCCAGCACCAACTCGACACCCCTAGGCGAGCAGTACTTC
CASTNSTPLGEQYF
>TRBJ2-2|once|NA|TRBV6-5
TGTGCCAGCAGTTCACTCAGGGTTGCCACCGGGGAGCTGTTTTTT
CASSSLRVATGELFF
>TRBJ1-2|NA|NA|TRBV6-4
TGTGCCAGCAGTGACACGTATGGCTACACCTTC
CASSDTYGYTF
>TRBJ2-5|NA|NA|TRBV5-6
TGTGCCAGCAGCTTTGGAGGGCTAGGGGGACGGCAAGAGACCCAGTACTTC
CASSFGGLGGRQETQYF
>TRBJ2-7|NA|NA|TRBV7-8
TGTGCCAGCAGCTTACATGGACCGGGGGTCGAGCAGTACTTC
CASSLHGPGVEQYF
>TRBJ2-3|few|TRBD2|TRBV7-8
TGTGCCAGCAGCTTAGCGGCTAGCGGGAGTGCAGATACGCAGTATTTT
CASSLAASGSADTQYF
>TRBJ2-7|NA|TRBD2|TRBV28
TGTGCCAGCAGCCCCCCTTCGGGGAGGGGATCCGAGCAGTACTTC
CASSPPSGRGSEQYF
>TRBJ2-1|few|TRBD2|TRBV19
TGTGCCAGTAGTTTGGCAGGGGGACTAGCGACTGAGCAGTTCTTC
CASSLAGGLATEQFF
>TRBJ2-7|NA|TRBD2|TRBV13
TGTGCCAGCAGCGCAAATCCGGGGACTAGCGGGGTTTACGAGCAGTACTTC
CASSANPGTSGVYEQYF
>TRBJ1-4|NA|NA|TRBV15
TGTGCCACCAGCAGAGATCGGGGCCTTAATGAAAAACTGTTTTTT
CATSRDRGLNEKLFF
>TRBJ2-7|NA|NA|TRBV28
TGTGCCAGCAGTTTAGATTACGAGCAGTACTTC
CASSLDYEQYF
>TRBJ2-7|NA|NA|TRBV28
TGTGCCAGCAGTTCACCCACAGAAAAATCCTACGAGCAGTACTTC
CASSSPTEKSYEQYF
>TRBJ1-5|NA|TRBD1|TRBV4-1
TGCGCCAGCAGCCAAGATGGTGGACAGGGCTTGAGGGGCAATCAGCCCCAGCATTTT
CASSQDGGQGLRGNQPQHF
>TRBJ1-4|NA|TRBD1|TRBV27
TGTGCCAGCTCTCTTCGGGACAGTATGGGTGAAAAACTGTTTTTT
CASSLRDSMGEKLFF
>TRBJ2-1|NA|NA|TRBV6-5
TGTGCCAGCAGTCGGACTGGGGCGGGGAATGAGCAGTTCTTC
CASSRTGAGNEQFF
>TRBJ1-3|NA|NA|TRBV4-1
TGCGCCAGCAGCCAAGTAAAGGTCCTCTCTGGAAACACCATATATTTT
CASSQVKVLSGNTIYF
>TRBJ1-1|NA|NA|TRBV6-5
TGTGCCAGCAGTTACTCGGGAAGGAACACTGAAGCTTTCTTT
CASSYSGRNTEAFF
>TRBJ2-5|NA|TRBD1|TRBV18
TGTGCCAGCTCACCACTGGACAGGGCACAAGAGACCCAGTACTTC
CASSPLDRAQETQYF
>TRBJ2-7|once|TRBD2|TRBV2
TGTGCCAGCAGTGACGGGGGGAGCTCCTACGAGCAGTACTTC
CASSDGGSSYEQYF
>TRBJ1-4|NA|TRBD1|TRBV5-1
TGCGCCAGCAGCTTAAACAGGGGGCGCGGTACTAATGAAAAACTGTTTTTT
CASSLNRGRGTNEKLFF
>TRBJ2-2|NA|NA|TRBV7-9
TGTGCCAGCAGTCGGGCTCCAACGAACACCGGGGAGCTGTTTTTT
CASSRAPTNTGELFF
>TRBJ1-5|NA|TRBD1|TRBV27
TGTGCCAGCCGGACAGGGTATGGCAATCAGCCCCAGCATTTT
CASRTGYGNQPQHF
>TRBJ1-2|NA|NA|TRBV5-4
TGTGCCAGCAGCTTGGGGGGCACGTCAGTGCCCTATGGCTACACCTTC
CASSLGGTSVPYGYTF
>TRBJ2-1|NA|TRBD1|TRBV27
TGTGCCAGCAGTTCTGGACAGGGGGGAAGGAATGAGCAGTTCTTC
CASSSGQGGRNEQFF
>TRBJ2-7|NA|TRBD1|TRBV25-1
TGTGCCAGCACTGGACAGGGATTGGACTACGAGCAGTACTTC
CASTGQGLDYEQYF
>TRBJ1-2|NA|NA|TRBV12-5
TGTGCTAGTGGTCCACCAGGACAGAGCTTCTATGGCTACACCTTC
CASGPPGQSFYGYTF
>TRBJ2-5|NA|TRBD1|TRBV9
TGTGCCAGCAGCCAATGGGGACAGGCCCAAGAGACCCAGTACTTC
CASSQWGQAQETQYF
>TRBJ1-1|NA|NA|TRBV28
TGTGCCAGCAGGAGTCTTCTTCTGGGGGAGAATAACACTGAAGCTTTCTTT
CASRSLLLGENNTEAFF
>TRBJ2-3|NA|TRBD2|TRBV28
TGTGCCAGCAGTCCCAGGGAGGCGGGAGGACTTGATACGCAGTATTTT
CASSPREAGGLDTQYF
>TRBJ2-6|NA|NA|TRBV14
TGTGCCAGCAGCCAAGATATGGGCTATGGTGGGGCCAACGTCCTGACTTTC
CASSQDMGYGGANVLTF
>TRBJ1-3|NA|NA|TRBV9
TGTGCCAGCAGCGCCCGGGACTTCCCTGGAAACACCATATATTTT
CASSARDFPGNTIYF
>TRBJ2-3|once|NA|TRBV4-1
TGCGCCAGCAGCCACCACCCGGGAAGTGCAGATACGCAGTATTTT
CASSHHPGSADTQYF
>TRBJ1-2|few|TRBD1|TRBV28
TGTGCCAGCAGTTCCCCGGGACAGAACTATGGCTACACCTTC
CASSSPGQNYGYTF
>TRBJ1-5|NA|NA|TRBV6-1
TGTGCCAGCAGTGATCGGGGCAGGGTCAGCAATCAGCCCCAGCATTTT
CASSDRGRVSNQPQHF
>TRBJ2-7|NA|TRBD2|TRBV5-1
TGCGCCAGCAGCTTGGCTAGCGGGGGCCTCTCCTACGAGCAGTACTTC
CASSLASGGLSYEQYF
>TRBJ2-7|NA|NA|TRBV5-6
TGTGCCAGCAGCTTCGTCGGGGACGAGCAGTACTTC
CASSFVGDEQYF